These T cell receptor beta chains were read from a single sample in a study of blood T cell repertoires in COVID-19. Method: immunoSEQ multiplex PCR; TCRdb's copy keeps in-frame clones and lacks some. This table holds around 280,000 clones, about nine tenths found once. Sample: PBMCs or T cells enriched from blood (not recorded which). The receptors here all came from a woman aged 40 to 50 who had recovered from COVID-19. Both conserved end residues are trimmed from each CDR3. Fields, in order: D gene, V gene, clone size, CDR3 protein. D genes are given only for firm matches. The size entry is marked missing in some rows and otherwise reads once, few, many or a size class.

TRBD2 TRBV10-3 . AISEATSGGETQY
TRBD1 TRBV6-5 . ASTPHPGGQPQH
. TRBV7-8 . ASSLEAGNYNEQF
TRBD1 TRBV18 . ASSPAPPGGENTEAF
. TRBV5-1 once ASSLAGGLQETQY
. TRBV7-8 . ASSHTADEQF
TRBD1 TRBV19 . ATATTGSSYNEQF
TRBD1 TRBV7-9 . ASSGRQGLWGYT
TRBD1 TRBV19 . ASSPIQGIPSEAF
TRBD1 TRBV6-5 few ASRTGSYNEQF
TRBD2 TRBV5-1 . ASSLGAGGSDTQY
. TRBV2 . ASSNLPGNTEAF
TRBD2 TRBV6-5 . ASASGGAKNIQY
. TRBV4-1 . ASSQDGQVGGPSSLGYT
. TRBV2 . ASSDPAVISGNTIY
TRBD2 TRBV19 once ASSVTSGGNTQY
TRBD1 TRBV7-8 once ASSQGTVEKLF
. TRBV11-2 . ASSLDQLAGYGYT
TRBD1 TRBV9 . ASSVASGDRGVSYSNQPQH
TRBD1 TRBV5-1 . ASSLKGAPTGNTIY
. TRBV19 . ASGGGGAREKLF
. TRBV21-1 . ASSKRTGTGSGANVLT
. TRBV25-1 . ASTPGVPTDTQY
TRBD2 TRBV7-8 . ASSPSGGFSGELF
TRBD1 TRBV5-1 . ASSLNPDRGQPQH
. TRBV3-1/TRBV3-2 . ASSLLGVGNTIY
. TRBV25-1 . ASTAWGRGKDYGYT
. TRBV7-8 . ASSLAEQGLSPEAF
TRBD1 TRBV6-5 . ASSIGQGNTGELF
TRBD1 TRBV19 . ASSHTGQGFNQPQH
TRBD1 TRBV18 . ASSPGTGGNQPQH
. TRBV11-3 few ASSLGEGEAQY
. TRBV9 . ASSRTQAMNTEAF
TRBD1 TRBV15 . ATSRGDRVTEAF
. TRBV28 . ASSLYSNYGYT
. TRBV5-1 . ASSNQGSYEQY
. TRBV7-6 . ASSLQGNTIY
TRBD1 TRBV3-1/TRBV3-2 . ASSQEFRDRGSEKLF
TRBD1 TRBV10-3 . AIRSDRGGEQY
. TRBV6-2/TRBV6-3 . ASSYAGRYEQY
. TRBV5-1 . ASSDPGYNEQF
TRBD2 TRBV10-2 . ASRSTSGTADTQY
. TRBV18 . ASSPPGDSEKLF
. TRBV7-2 . ASSLVGGYT
. TRBV3-1/TRBV3-2 . ASSQDPAAGRF
. TRBV29-1 . SVAGVLNEKLF
TRBD1 TRBV3-1/TRBV3-2 once ASSQRDRGDQETQY
TRBD1 TRBV4-1 . ASSQVYRGAGELF
TRBD2 TRBV6-2/TRBV6-3 . ASSRSGGNNEQF
TRBD2 TRBV7-6 . ASSTGTRLTDTQY
TRBD2 TRBV10-2 few ATTGLAGDNEQF
. TRBV11-2 . ASSLGGPRDTIY
TRBD1 TRBV7-3 . ASSFTGGGTEAF
. TRBV11-2 . ASSLEGVSRAGELF
TRBD2 TRBV7-9 . ASSFIIAWRETSYNEQF